This T cell receptor (beta chain) came from a study of CD8 T cells in Susac syndrome. Overall study context: Each patient with Susac syndrome, at the time of blood draw, was therapy-naive, on corticosteroids, or on intravenous immunoglobulin alone.

TCR beta sequencing covered blood CD8+ and CD4+ T cells. Germline V CDR1 and CDR2: LNHDA, SQIVND (reference sequence). The CDR3 is made up of 14 amino acids. RNA, at 0.5 to 1 ug, was reverse transcribed with random hexamers. The method of amplification for TCR beta CDR3 was immunoSEQ multiplex PCR, covering 54 Vbeta and 13 Jbeta. TCRdb itself ran the immunoSEQ multiplex PCR reads through MiXCR, one entry per CDR3 protein. The table records some 210,000 distinct CDR3 sequences, 94% of them present only once. Turning to this clonotype: One junction end disagrees with the germline gene, perhaps due to a read error.

This receptor was identified in a human donor with Susac syndrome. The sequenced sample was CD4+ T cells from PBMCs. The rearrangement joins TRBV19 to TRBJ1-1; tentative D call: TRBD1 (6 bases). This chain's CDR3 is CASSKPQGNSEAFF. The CDR3, as DNA: TGTGCCAGTAGTAAACCCCAGGGGAACTCTGAAGCTTTCTTT.